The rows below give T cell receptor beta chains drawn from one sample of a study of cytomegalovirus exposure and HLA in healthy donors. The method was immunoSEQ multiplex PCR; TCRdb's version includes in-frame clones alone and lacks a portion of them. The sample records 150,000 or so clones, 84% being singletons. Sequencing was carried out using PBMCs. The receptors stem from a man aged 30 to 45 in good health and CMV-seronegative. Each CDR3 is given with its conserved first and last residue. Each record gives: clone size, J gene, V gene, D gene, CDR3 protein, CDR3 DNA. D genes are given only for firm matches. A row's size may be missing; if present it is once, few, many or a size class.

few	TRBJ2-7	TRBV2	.	CASSESLDYYEQYF	TGTGCCAGCAGTGAATCTCTAGACTACTACGAGCAGTACTTC
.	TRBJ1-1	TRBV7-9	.	CASSLATANTEAFF	TGTGCCAGCAGCTTAGCAACAGCCAACACTGAAGCTTTCTTT
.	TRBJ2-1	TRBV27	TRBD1	CASSFGTDDNEQFF	TGTGCCAGCAGTTTCGGGACAGATGACAATGAGCAGTTCTTC
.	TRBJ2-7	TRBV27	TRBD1	CASRLQGQPYEQYF	TGTGCCAGCAGACTACAGGGACAGCCTTACGAGCAGTACTTC
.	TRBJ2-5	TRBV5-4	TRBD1	CASSPGQGETQYF	TGTGCCAGCAGCCCGGGACAGGGGGAGACCCAGTACTTC
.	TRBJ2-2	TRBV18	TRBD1	CASSPRQGAPGELFF	TGTGCCAGCTCACCTAGACAGGGGGCGCCCGGGGAGCTGTTTTTT
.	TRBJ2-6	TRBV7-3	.	CASSLIVASGANVLTF	TGTGCCAGCAGCTTAATAGTCGCCTCTGGGGCCAACGTCCTGACTTTC
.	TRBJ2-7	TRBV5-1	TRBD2	CASSLTDSSVAGKGREQYF	TGCGCCAGCAGCTTGACGGACAGCTCCGTAGCGGGAAAGGGACGCGAGCAGTACTTC
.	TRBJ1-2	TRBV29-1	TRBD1	CSVEDPQGGTNYGYTF	TGCAGCGTTGAAGACCCACAGGGGGGTACTAACTATGGCTACACCTTC
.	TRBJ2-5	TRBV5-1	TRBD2	CASSLTSGRQETQYF	TGCGCCAGCAGCTTGACTAGCGGGAGACAAGAGACCCAGTACTTC
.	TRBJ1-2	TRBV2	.	CASSETGMPGGYTF	TGTGCCAGCAGCGAAACCGGGATGCCTGGTGGCTACACCTTC
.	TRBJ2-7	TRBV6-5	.	CASSEFGLIYEQYF	TGTGCCAGCAGTGAATTCGGACTCATCTACGAGCAGTACTTC
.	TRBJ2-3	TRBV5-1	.	CASSAGLWAQYF	TGCGCCAGCAGTGCCGGGTTGTGGGCGCAGTATTTT
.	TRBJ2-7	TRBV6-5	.	CASSYGSFATQTEQYF	TGTGCCAGCAGTTACGGAAGTTTTGCGACTCAGACCGAGCAGTACTTC
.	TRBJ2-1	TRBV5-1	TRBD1	CASSLGAGGSYNEQFF	TGCGCCAGCAGCTTAGGGGCAGGGGGCTCCTACAATGAGCAGTTCTTC
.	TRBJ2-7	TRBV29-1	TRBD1	CSVAGTGGIDEQYF	TGCAGCGTTGCAGGGACAGGCGGAATAGACGAGCAGTACTTC
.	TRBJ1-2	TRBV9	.	CASSVAPSDSGYTF	TGTGCCAGCAGCGTAGCCCCATCAGACAGTGGCTACACCTTC
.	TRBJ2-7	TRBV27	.	CASSVGAWYEQYF	TGTGCCAGCAGTGTAGGGGCTTGGTACGAGCAGTACTTC
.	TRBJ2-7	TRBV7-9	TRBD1	CASSDPLTGFGSEQYF	TGTGCCAGCAGCGATCCGCTGACAGGGTTTGGGAGCGAGCAGTACTTC
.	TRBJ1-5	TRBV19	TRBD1	CASNDRVGQPQHF	TGTGCCAGCAACGACAGGGTGGGCCAGCCCCAGCATTTT
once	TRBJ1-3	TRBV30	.	CAWSELSTPSGNTIYF	TGTGCCTGGAGTGAGCTTTCCACCCCCTCTGGAAACACCATATATTTT
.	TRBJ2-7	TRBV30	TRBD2	CAWKTSGSYEQYF	TGTGCCTGGAAGACTAGCGGCTCCTACGAGCAGTACTTC
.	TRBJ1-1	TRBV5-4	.	CASSYWEGTTEAFF	TGTGCCAGCAGCTATTGGGAGGGGACCACTGAAGCTTTCTTT
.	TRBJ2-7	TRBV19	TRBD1	CASSTGQGMAYEQYF	TGTGCCAGTAGTACAGGACAGGGGATGGCCTACGAGCAGTACTTC
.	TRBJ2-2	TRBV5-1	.	CASSLGSGTNTGELFF	TGCGCCAGCAGCTTGGGATCGGGGACGAACACCGGGGAGCTGTTTTTT
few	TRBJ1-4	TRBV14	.	CASSQGPGRGTTNEKLFF	TGTGCCAGCAGCCAAGGACCTGGACGGGGAACAACTAATGAAAAACTGTTTTTT
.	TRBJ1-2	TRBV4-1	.	CASSHLDIYGYTF	TGCGCCAGCAGCCATTTGGACATCTATGGCTACACCTTC
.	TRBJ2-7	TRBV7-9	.	CASSLSVDTYEQYF	TGTGCCAGCAGCTTATCGGTAGATACCTACGAGCAGTACTTC
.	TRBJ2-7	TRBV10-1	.	CASSEYPGYEQYF	TGCGCCAGCAGTGAGTACCCGGGCTACGAGCAGTACTTC
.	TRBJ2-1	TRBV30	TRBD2	CAWSVEGLAGGPGYNEQFF	TGTGCCTGGAGTGTGGAGGGACTAGCGGGAGGGCCGGGGTACAATGAGCAGTTCTTC
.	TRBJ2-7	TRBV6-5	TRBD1	CASSYSGQGNSYEQYF	TGTGCCAGCAGTTACTCGGGACAGGGGAACTCCTACGAGCAGTACTTC
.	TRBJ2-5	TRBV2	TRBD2	CARGDYPEETQYF	TGTGCCAGAGGGGACTACCCAGAGGAGACCCAGTACTTC
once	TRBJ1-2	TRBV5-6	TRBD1	CASSTGTALYGYTF	TGTGCCAGCAGTACGGGGACAGCTTTATATGGCTACACCTTC
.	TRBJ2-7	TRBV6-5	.	CASTLSYQYF	TGTGCCAGCACCCTATCGTATCAGTACTTC
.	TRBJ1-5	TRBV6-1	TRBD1	CASSEGTGGDQPQHF	TGTGCCAGCAGTGAAGGGACAGGGGGCGATCAGCCCCAGCATTTT
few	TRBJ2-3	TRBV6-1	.	CASTAGRSTDTQYF	TGTGCCAGCACGGCAGGGAGGAGCACAGATACGCAGTATTTT
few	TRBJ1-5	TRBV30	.	CAWSGGTAGISNQPQHF	TGTGCCTGGAGTGGGGGAACAGCCGGGATTAGCAATCAGCCCCAGCATTTT
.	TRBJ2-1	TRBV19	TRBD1	CATKPGTGSDEQFF	TGTGCCACCAAACCCGGGACAGGGAGCGATGAGCAGTTCTTC
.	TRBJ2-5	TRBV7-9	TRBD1	CASSSIRGPRETQYF	TGTGCCAGCAGCTCGATCAGGGGGCCTAGGGAGACCCAGTACTTC
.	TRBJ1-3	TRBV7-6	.	CASSKDSRNTIYF	TGTGCCAGCAGCAAAGACAGCAGAAACACCATATATTTT
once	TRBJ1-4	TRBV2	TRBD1	CASKGDRVEEKLFF	TGTGCCAGCAAGGGGGACAGGGTGGAAGAAAAACTGTTTTTT
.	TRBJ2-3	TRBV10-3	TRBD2	CAISSLAGASTDTQYF	TGTGCCATCAGTAGCCTAGCGGGAGCTAGCACAGATACGCAGTATTTT
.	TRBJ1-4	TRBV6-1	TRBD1	CASRTGGLTNEKLFF	TGTGCCAGCAGGACAGGGGGCCTAACTAATGAAAAACTGTTTTTT
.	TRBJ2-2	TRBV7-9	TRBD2	CASSPGLAGRTGELFF	TGTGCCAGCAGCCCCGGACTAGCGGGAAGGACCGGGGAGCTGTTTTTT
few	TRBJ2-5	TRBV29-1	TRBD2	CSVELAEETQYF	TGCAGCGTTGAACTAGCGGAAGAGACCCAGTACTTC
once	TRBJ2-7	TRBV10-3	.	CAISDSYEQYF	TGTGCCATCAGTGACAGCTACGAGCAGTACTTC
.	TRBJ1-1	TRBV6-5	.	CASSELAGKTEAFF	TGTGCCAGCAGTGAACTGGCAGGGAAAACTGAAGCTTTCTTT
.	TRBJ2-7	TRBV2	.	CASTEDRAYEQYF	TGTGCCAGCACCGAGGACAGAGCTTACGAGCAGTACTTC
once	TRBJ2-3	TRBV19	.	CASSIRHRDGDTQYF	TGTGCCAGTAGTATCAGGCATCGAGACGGAGATACGCAGTATTTT
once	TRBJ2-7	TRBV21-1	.	CASSKRGRARYEQYF	TGTGCCAGCAGCAAAAGGGGCAGGGCTCGCTACGAGCAGTACTTC
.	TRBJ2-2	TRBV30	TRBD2	CAWSVQAGVNTGELFF	TGTGCCTGGAGTGTACAAGCGGGAGTGAACACCGGGGAGCTGTTTTTT
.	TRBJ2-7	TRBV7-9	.	CASSSRASYEQYF	TGTGCCAGCAGCAGCCGAGCCTCCTACGAGCAGTACTTC
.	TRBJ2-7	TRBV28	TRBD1	CASRGDRGIFYEQYF	TGTGCCAGCAGGGGGGACAGGGGAATTTTCTACGAGCAGTACTTC
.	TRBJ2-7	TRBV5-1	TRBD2	CASSLAEVAGVGEQYF	TGCGCCAGCAGCTTGGCCGAGGTAGCGGGAGTCGGGGAGCAGTACTTC
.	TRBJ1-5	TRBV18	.	CASSPGRDQPQHF	TGTGCCAGCTCACCAGGGCGAGATCAGCCCCAGCATTTT